The 8 T cell receptor beta chains reported below all come from one sample, sequenced in a study of response to subunit inactivated influenza vaccine (dated by TCRdb to 2016 to 2018). The library was made by RT-PCR. The instrument was an Illumina HiSeq 2500. TCRdb trimmed the raw reads at Q25, called clones with MiXCR and kept productive beta chains. Under each unique CDR3 protein, matching rows form one entry showing the most common genes and DNA. Counted in this sample were about 190,000 distinct CDR3 sequences; around 14% of them appeared once. The top ten clonotypes cover roughly 24% of the sample. The input for sequencing was CD8+ T cells sorted from PBMCs, taken more than 4 days after vaccination. These receptors came from a man aged 50-60 years who received an inactivated influenza vaccine. Donor details come from another sample of the same person, matched by shared clones.

This clonotype was detected only a few times. This chain uses TRBV7-2 with TRBJ2-2; 8 nucleotides agree with TRBD2. From germline, CDR1 is SGHTA and CDR2 FQGNSA. Losses at the gene ends were 3 bases for V and 6 bases for J; bases not matched to a gene: 6. The CDR3 sequence is 15 residues long. The CDR3 loop reads CASSFLARGAGELFF. The CDR3 DNA sequence: TGTGCCAGCAGCTTCCTAGCGCGGGGGGCCGGGGAGCTGTTTTTT.

This clonotype came up many times. The genes are TRBV4-3 and TRBJ2-1; TRBD2 matches at 10 bases. CDR1 and CDR2 from the germline V gene are LGHNA and YSLEER. The CDR3 sequence is 17 residues long. V lost 0 bases and J lost 10; bases outside the gene matches: 12. The chain's CDR3 is CASSQDWASGSIREQFF. CDR3 nucleotide sequence: TGCGCCAGCAGCCAAGATTGGGCTAGCGGGAGTATACGGGAGCAGTTCTTC.

This clonotype turned up a few times. The chain recombines TRBV4-2 with TRBJ1-4; no clear D. The germline CDR1 and CDR2 sequences are LGHNA and YNFKEQ. The CDR3 runs to 15 residues. V was cut by 1 base and J by 7 bases, with 13 bases left in between. In DNA form, the CDR3 reads TGTGCCAGCAGCCAAGTCTTTCTAACGGGTGAAAAACTGTTTTTT. Translation: CASSQVFLTGEKLFF.

This chain uses TRBV4-3 with TRBJ2-7; D possibly corresponds to TRBD1 (6 bases). The V gene lost 4 bases and the J gene lost 3 bases, with 16 bases spanning the gap. Germline assignment: CDR1 LGHNA and CDR2 YSLEER. The length of the CDR3 is 15 residues. The CDR3 loop reads CASSLMGAGFYEQYF. The CDR3 DNA sequence: TGCGCCAGCAGCCTGATGGGGGCAGGGTTCTACGAGCAGTACTTC.

This chain joins TRBV15 and TRBJ2-1; 7 nucleotides match TRBD1. The length of the CDR3 is 15 residues. J gave up 5 bases and V 5 bases, and 9 bases lay outside the gene matches. Germline V gene lookup returns CDR1 LNHNV and CDR2 YYDKDF (reference sequence). CDR3 amino acids: CATSGRQGLDNEQFF. CDR3 DNA sequence: TGTGCCACCAGCGGGAGACAGGGTCTCGACAATGAGCAGTTCTTC.

The chain joins TRBV7-2 to TRBJ2-7; D remains unclear. V lost 1 base to trimming and J lost 1 base, with 14 bases between them. The germline CDR1 and CDR2 sequences are SGHTA and FQGNSA. This CDR3 region has 16 residues. CDR3 sequence reads: CASSLGLTQESYEQYF. In nucleotides, the CDR3 is TGTGCCAGCAGCTTAGGGCTGACTCAAGAGTCCTACGAGCAGTACTTC. Looking up the rest from reference TRBV7-2 and TRBJ2-7 gives the full variable domain: GAGVSQSPSNKVTEKGKDVELRCDPISGHTALYWYRQSLGQGLEFLIYFQGNSAPDKSGLPSDRFSAERTGGSVSTLTIQRTQQEDSAVYLCASSLGLTQESYEQYFGPGTRLTVT.

This clonotype was picked up a small number of times. The chain carries TRBV7-9 and TRBJ1-1; TRBD1 is a possible D gene (5 bases). Germline assignment: CDR1 SEHNR and CDR2 FQNEAQ (reference sequence). The V and J ends lost 5 bases and 6 bases respectively, with 19 bases between them. The CDR3 has 15 amino acids. In nucleotides, the CDR3 is TGTGCCAGCAGCCACCGGGTTGGGGGTATCGCTGAAGCTTTCTTT. It encodes CASSHRVGGIAEAFF. Using reference TRBV7-9 and TRBJ1-1 for the parts outside the CDR3, the full variable domain is DTGVSQNPRHKITKRGQNVTFRCDPISEHNRLYWYRQTLGQGPEFLTYFQNEAQLEKSRLLSDRFSAERPKGSFSTLEIQRTEQGDSAMYLCASSHRVGGIAEAFFGQGTRLTVV.

This clonotype was seen many times. In nucleotides, the CDR3 is TGCGCCAGCAGCCAAGAAGTAGGTCTGAACACTGAAGCTTTCTTT. Protein: CASSQEVGLNTEAFF. The genes are TRBV4-1 and TRBJ1-1; no clear D gene. V lost 0 bases and J lost 0, with 8 bases in between. Germline lookup yields CDR1 MGHRA and CDR2 YSYEKL. The length of the CDR3 is 15 residues.